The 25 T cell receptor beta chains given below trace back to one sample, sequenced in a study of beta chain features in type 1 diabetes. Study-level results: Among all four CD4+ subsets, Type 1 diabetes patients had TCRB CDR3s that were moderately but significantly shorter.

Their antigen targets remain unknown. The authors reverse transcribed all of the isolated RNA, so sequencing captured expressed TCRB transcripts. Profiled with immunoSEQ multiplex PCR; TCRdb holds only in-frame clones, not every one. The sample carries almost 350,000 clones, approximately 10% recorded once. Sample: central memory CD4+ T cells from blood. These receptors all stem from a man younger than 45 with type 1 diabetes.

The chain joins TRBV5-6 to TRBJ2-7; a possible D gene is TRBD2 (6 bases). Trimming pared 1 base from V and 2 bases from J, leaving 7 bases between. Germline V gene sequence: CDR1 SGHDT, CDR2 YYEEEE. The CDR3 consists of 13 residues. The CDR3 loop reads CASSLREAYEQYF. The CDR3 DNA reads TGTGCCAGCAGCTTGAGGGAGGCCTACGAGCAGTACTTC.

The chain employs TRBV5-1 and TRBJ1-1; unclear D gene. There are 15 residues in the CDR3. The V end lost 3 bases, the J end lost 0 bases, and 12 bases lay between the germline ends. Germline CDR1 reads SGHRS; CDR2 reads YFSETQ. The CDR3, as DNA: TGCGCCAGCAGCTCGGACGGGATGATGAACACTGAAGCTTTCTTT. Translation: CASSSDGMMNTEAFF. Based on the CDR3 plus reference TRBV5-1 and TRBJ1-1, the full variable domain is KAGVTQTPRYLIKTRGQQVTLSCSPISGHRSVSWYQQTPGQGLQFLFEYFSETQRNKGNFPGRFSGRQFSNSRSEMNVSTLELGDSALYLCASSSDGMMNTEAFFGQGTRLTVV.

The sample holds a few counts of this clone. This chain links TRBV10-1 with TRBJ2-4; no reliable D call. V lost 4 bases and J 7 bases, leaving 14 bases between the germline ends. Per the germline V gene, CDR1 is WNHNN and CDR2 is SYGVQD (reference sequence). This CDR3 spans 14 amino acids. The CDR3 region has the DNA TGCGCCAGCAGTGCCGGGCCCCGAGAGAACATTCAGTACTTC. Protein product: CASSAGPRENIQYF.

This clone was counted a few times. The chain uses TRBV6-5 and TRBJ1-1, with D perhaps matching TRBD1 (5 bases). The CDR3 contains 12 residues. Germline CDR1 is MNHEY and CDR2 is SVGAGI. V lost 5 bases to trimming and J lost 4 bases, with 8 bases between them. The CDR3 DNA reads TGTGCCAGCAGTGGGGGGACCACTGAAGCTTTCTTT. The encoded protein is CASSGGTTEAFF.

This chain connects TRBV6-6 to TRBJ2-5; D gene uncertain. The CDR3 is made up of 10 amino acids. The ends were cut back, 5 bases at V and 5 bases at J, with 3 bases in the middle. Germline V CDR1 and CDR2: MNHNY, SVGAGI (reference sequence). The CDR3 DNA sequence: TGTGCCAGCAGTAGGGAGACCCAGTACTTC. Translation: CASSRETQYF.

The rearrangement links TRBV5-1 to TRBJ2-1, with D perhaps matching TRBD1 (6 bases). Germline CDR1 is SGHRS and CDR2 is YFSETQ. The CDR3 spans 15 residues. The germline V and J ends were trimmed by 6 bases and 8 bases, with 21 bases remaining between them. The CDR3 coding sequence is TGCGCCAGCACCGTAGGGGGAAATACAATCGATGAGCAGTTCTTC. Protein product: CASTVGGNTIDEQFF. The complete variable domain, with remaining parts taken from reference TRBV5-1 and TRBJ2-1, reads KAGVTQTPRYLIKTRGQQVTLSCSPISGHRSVSWYQQTPGQGLQFLFEYFSETQRNKGNFPGRFSGRQFSNSRSEMNVSTLELGDSALYLCASTVGGNTIDEQFFGPGTRLTVL.

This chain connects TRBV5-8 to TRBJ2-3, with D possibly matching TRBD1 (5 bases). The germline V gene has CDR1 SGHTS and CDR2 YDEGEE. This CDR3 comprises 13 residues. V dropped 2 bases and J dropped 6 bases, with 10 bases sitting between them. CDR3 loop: CASSFRARDTQYF. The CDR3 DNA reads TGTGCCAGCAGCTTCAGGGCCCGGGATACGCAGTATTTT. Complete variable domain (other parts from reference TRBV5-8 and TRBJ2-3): EAGVTQSPTHLIKTRGQQATLRCSPISGHTSVYWYQQALGLGLQFLLWYDEGEERNRGNFPPRFSGRQFPNYSSELNVNALELEDSALYLCASSFRARDTQYFGPGTRLTVL.

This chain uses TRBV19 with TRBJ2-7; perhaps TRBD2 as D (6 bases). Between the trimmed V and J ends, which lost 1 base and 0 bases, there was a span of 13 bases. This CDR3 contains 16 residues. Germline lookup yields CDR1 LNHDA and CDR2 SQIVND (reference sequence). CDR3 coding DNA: TGTGCCAGTAGTATAGTAACGGGACTGCCCTCCTACGAGCAGTACTTC. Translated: CASSIVTGLPSYEQYF.

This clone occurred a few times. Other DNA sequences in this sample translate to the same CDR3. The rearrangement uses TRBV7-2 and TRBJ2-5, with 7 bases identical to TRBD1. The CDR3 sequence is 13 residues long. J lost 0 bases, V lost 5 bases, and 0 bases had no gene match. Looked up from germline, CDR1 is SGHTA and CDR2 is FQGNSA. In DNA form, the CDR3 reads TGTGCCAGCAGCGGACAGGACCAAGAGACCCAGTACTTC. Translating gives CASSGQDQETQYF.

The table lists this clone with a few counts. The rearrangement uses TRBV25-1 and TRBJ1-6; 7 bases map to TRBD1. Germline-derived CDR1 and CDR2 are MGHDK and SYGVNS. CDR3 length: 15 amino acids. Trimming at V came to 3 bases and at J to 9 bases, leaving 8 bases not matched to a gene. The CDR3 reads CASSDRGERGSPLHF. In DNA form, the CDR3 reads TGTGCCAGCAGTGACAGGGGGGAGAGGGGTTCACCCCTCCACTTT. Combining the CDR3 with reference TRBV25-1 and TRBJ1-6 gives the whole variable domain EADIYQTPRYLVIGTGKKITLECSQTMGHDKMYWYQQDPGMELHLIHYSYGVNSTEKGDLSSESTVSRIRTEHFPLTLESARPSHTSQYLCASSDRGERGSPLHFGNGTRLTVT.

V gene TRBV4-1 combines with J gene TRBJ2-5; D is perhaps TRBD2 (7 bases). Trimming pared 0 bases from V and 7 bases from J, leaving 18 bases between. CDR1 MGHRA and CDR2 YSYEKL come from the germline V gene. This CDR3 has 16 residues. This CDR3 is CASSQDRGGGQGTQYF. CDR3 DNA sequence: TGCGCCAGCAGCCAAGATAGAGGGGGGGGCCAGGGGACCCAGTACTTC.

CDR3 protein: CASSLESSYEQYF. The CDR3 DNA follows: TGTGCCAGCAGCCTGGAATCCTCCTACGAGCAGTACTTC. The rearrangement joins TRBV7-9 to TRBJ2-7; D is unresolved. The V gene's germline CDR1 is SEHNR and CDR2 FQNEAQ (reference sequence). V was shortened by 5 bases and J by 0 bases, with 8 bases between the two germline ends. The CDR3 extends over 13 amino acids. The full variable domain, in which reference TRBV7-9 and TRBJ2-7 provide the parts outside the CDR3, is DTGVSQNPRHKITKRGQNVTFRCDPISEHNRLYWYRQTLGQGPEFLTYFQNEAQLEKSRLLSDRFSAERPKGSFSTLEIQRTEQGDSAMYLCASSLESSYEQYFGPGTRLTVT.

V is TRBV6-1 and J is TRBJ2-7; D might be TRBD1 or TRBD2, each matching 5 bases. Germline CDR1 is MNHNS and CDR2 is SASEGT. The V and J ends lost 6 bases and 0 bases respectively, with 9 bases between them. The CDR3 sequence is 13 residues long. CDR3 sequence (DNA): TGTGCCAGCAGCCGGGACGGCTCCTACGAGCAGTACTTC. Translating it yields CASSRDGSYEQYF.

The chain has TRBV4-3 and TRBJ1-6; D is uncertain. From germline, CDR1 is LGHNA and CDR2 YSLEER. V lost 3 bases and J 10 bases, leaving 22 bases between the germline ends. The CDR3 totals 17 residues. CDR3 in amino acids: CASSQSYGVSGGSPLHF. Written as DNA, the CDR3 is TGCGCCAGCAGCCAGAGTTACGGCGTTTCTGGCGGATCACCCCTCCACTTT.

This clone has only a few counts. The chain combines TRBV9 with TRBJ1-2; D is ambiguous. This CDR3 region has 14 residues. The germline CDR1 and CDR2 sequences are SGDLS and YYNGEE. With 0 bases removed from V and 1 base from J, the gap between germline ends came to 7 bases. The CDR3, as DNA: TGTGCCAGCAGCGTAGGGCAGGTTAACTATGGCTACACCTTC. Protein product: CASSVGQVNYGYTF.

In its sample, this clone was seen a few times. As DNA, the CDR3 is TGTGCCAGCAGTTCCCCCCGGGGGGCCGAGAATCAAGAGACCCAGTACTTC. Translating gives CASSSPRGAENQETQYF. The genes are TRBV28 and TRBJ2-5; D possibly corresponds to TRBD2 (7 bases). The CDR3 consists of 17 residues. Trimming stripped 4 bases from V and 2 bases from J, with 20 bases between. Germline V gene lookup returns CDR1 MDHEN and CDR2 SYDVKM.

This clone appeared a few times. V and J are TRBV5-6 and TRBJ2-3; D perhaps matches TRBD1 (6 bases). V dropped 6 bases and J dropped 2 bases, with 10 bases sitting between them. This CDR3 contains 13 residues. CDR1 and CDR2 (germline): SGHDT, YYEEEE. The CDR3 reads CASTTGVTDTQYF. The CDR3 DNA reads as TGTGCCAGCACGACAGGAGTCACAGATACGCAGTATTTT.

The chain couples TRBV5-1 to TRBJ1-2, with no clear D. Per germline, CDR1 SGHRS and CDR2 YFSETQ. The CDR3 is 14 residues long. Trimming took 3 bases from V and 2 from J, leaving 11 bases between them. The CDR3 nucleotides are TGCGCCAGCAGCTCTGGGGAAACGAACTATGGCTACACCTTC. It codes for CASSSGETNYGYTF.

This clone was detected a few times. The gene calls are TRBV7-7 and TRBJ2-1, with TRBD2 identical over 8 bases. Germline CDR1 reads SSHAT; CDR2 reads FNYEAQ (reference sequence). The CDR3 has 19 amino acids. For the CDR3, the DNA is TGTGCTAGCTACCCCAATCTAGGGGTTGGGACTAGCTCCTACAATGAGCAGTTCTTC. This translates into CASYPNLGVGTSSYNEQFF. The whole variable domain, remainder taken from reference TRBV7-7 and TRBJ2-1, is GAGVSQSPRYKVTKRGQDVTLRCDPISSHATLYWYQQALGQGPEFLTYFNYEAQPDKSGLPSDRFSAERPEGSISTLTIQRTEQRDSAMYRCASYPNLGVGTSSYNEQFFGPGTRLTVL.

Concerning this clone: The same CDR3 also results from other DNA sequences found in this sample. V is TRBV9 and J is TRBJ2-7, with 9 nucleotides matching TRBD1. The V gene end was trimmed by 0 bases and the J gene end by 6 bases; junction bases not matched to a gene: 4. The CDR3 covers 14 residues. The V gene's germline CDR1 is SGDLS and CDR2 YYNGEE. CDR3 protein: CASSVEDRGLEQYF. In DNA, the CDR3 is TGTGCCAGCAGCGTAGAGGACAGGGGCCTCGAGCAGTACTTC.

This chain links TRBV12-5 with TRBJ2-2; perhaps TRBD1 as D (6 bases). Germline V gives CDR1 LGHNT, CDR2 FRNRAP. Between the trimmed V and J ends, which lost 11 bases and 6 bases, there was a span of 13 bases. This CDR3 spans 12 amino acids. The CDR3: CACGRGAGELFF. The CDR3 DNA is TGTGCTTGCGGCAGGGGAGCCGGGGAGCTGTTTTTT.

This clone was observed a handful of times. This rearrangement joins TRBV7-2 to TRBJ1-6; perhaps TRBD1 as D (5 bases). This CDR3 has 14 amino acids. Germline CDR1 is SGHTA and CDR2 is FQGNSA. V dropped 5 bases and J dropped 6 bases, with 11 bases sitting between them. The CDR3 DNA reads TGTGCCAGCAGCACCATAGGGGCTAATTCACCCCTCCACTTT. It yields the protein CASSTIGANSPLHF. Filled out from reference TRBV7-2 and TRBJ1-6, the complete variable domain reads GAGVSQSPSNKVTEKGKDVELRCDPISGHTALYWYRQSLGQGLEFLIYFQGNSAPDKSGLPSDRFSAERTGGSVSTLTIQRTQQEDSAVYLCASSTIGANSPLHFGNGTRLTVT.

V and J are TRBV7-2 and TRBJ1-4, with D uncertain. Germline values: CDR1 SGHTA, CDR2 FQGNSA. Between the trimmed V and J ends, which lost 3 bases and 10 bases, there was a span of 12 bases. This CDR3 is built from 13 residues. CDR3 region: CASSLREEGKLFF. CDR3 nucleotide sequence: TGTGCCAGCAGCTTGAGGGAGGAGGGAAAACTGTTTTTT. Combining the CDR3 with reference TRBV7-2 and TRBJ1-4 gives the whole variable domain GAGVSQSPSNKVTEKGKDVELRCDPISGHTALYWYRQSLGQGLEFLIYFQGNSAPDKSGLPSDRFSAERTGGSVSTLTIQRTQQEDSAVYLCASSLREEGKLFFGSGTQLSVL.

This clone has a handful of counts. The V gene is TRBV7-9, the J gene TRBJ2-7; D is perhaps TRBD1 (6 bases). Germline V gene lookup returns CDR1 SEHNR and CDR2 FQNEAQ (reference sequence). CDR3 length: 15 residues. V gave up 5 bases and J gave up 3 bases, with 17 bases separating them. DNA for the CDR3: TGTGCCAGCAGCCCGCCGGGACACCTGAGCTACGAGCAGTACTTC. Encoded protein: CASSPPGHLSYEQYF.

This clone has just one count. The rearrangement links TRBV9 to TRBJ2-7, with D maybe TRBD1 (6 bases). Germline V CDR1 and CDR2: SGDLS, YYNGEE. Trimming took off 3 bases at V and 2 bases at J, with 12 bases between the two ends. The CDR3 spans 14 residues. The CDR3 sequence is CASSGRDTAYEQYF. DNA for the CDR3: TGTGCCAGCAGCGGCCGGGACACCGCCTACGAGCAGTACTTC.